This T cell receptor beta chain was retrieved from a study of shared clonotypes between healthy human individuals. A single count supports this clone. Trimming pared 6 bases from V and 0 bases from J, leaving 10 bases between. Germline V gives CDR1 SQVTM, CDR2 ANQGSEA. The CDR3 runs to 13 residues. Produced via immunoSEQ multiplex PCR; TCRdb's table is partial and in-frame only. The repertoire holds 190,000 or so clones, 60% to 75% seen once, with under 11% in the top ten. Sample: memory CD4+ T cells sorted from blood. Subset noted: CD45RA-negative fraction. The source is a man younger than 45 in good health. This sequence joins TRBV29-1 and TRBJ2-3; D may be TRBD2 (5 bases). Here the CDR3 reads CSVATSSTDTQYF. As DNA, the CDR3 is TGCAGCGTCGCAACTAGTAGCACAGATACGCAGTATTTT.